This T cell receptor beta chain originates from a study of T-cell reconstitution after alpha-beta-depleted transplantation in children (dated by TCRdb to about 2016). A note on the overall study: Using TCR repertoire profiling, the study quantitatively followed how T-cell immune reconstitution unfolded in children after TCRalphabeta/CD19-depleted allogeneic hematopoietic cell transplantation. What the work shows at the level of the full study, not this receptor alone: Over the following months the frequencies of hyperexpanded clones went down, and after one year T-cell counts and TCRbeta diversity were mostly credited to newly produced T cells. In some patients, high TCRbeta diversity at day 60 was attributed to recipient T cells and intrathymic progenitors that had survived conditioning. The apparently early alphabetaT-cell count recovery about two months after transplant was reportedly dependent on only several hundred rapidly expanded clones derived from non-depleted graft cells.

In its sample, this clonotype was seen a few times. What antigen it recognizes has not been identified. Base quality data are lacking; no much larger clone is found one base away. The sample's treatment or condition, from its label and the paper: allogeneic hematopoietic cell transplantation with graft depleted of TCRalphabeta T cells and CD19 B cells. Transplant recipients were children who received TCRalphabeta/CD19-depleted allogeneic hematopoietic cell grafts. The library was prepared using PCR. The data were produced on an Illumina HiSeq 2500. TCR libraries were prepared with molecular barcoding, using unique molecular identifiers to normalize TCRbeta repertoire quantification. Starting from the raw public reads, TCRdb applied fastp trimming at Q25, assembled clones with MiXCR and retained in-frame beta chains. Entries that share a CDR3 protein sequence are merged under the most common genes and DNA. The sample has a few hundred thousand distinct CDR3 sequences on record, almost 8% of them singletons. 9.1% of the sample rests with the top ten.

Sequencing was performed on peripheral blood, taken 360 days after TCRalphabeta/CD19-depleted stem cell transplant. This receptor was obtained from a female patient aged 2-9 years who had a stem cell transplant for Fanconi anemia, so the T cells may come from the graft donor.

DNA sequence: TGTGCCAGCAGCTTACGATCGGGGCAGGGGAAGATCTCGGCGTACGAGCAGTACTTC. This gives the protein CASSLRSGQGKISAYEQYF. Here the chain combines TRBV11-2 and TRBJ2-7, with TRBD1 perhaps the D gene, on 6 matching bases. The V and J ends are trimmed by 2 bases and 4 bases, leaving 27 bases between them. The CDR3 sequence holds 19 residues, the cysteine and phenylalanine included. Kept here is only the CDR3 DNA, which spans 57 bases and is read in frame from base 1. Based on the germline V gene, the CDR1 and CDR2 sequences are SGHAT and FQNNGV.